This note documents a single T cell receptor (beta chain) sequence. The data derive from a study of blood T cells in healthy people across ages. Trimming took 3 bases from V and 0 from J, leaving 13 bases between them. Germline V lookup: CDR1 DFQATT, CDR2 SNEGSKA (reference sequence). This CDR3 contains 15 residues. A second PCR of about 6 to 11 cycles used a sample-barcoded 5' primer and a J-beta primer mix. TCRdb re-called the 5' RACE reads with MiXCR, one entry per CDR3 protein. The table has around 1,600,000 distinct CDR3 sequences, roughly 43% seen once. V usage is TRBV20-1 and J usage is TRBJ2-3; D might be TRBD1 (6 bases). The sequence was obtained from a woman younger than 35 in good health. The source material was blood. CDR3 DNA sequence: TGCAGTGCTAGGCACAGGGTCCACAGCACAGATACGCAGTATTTT. This encodes CSARHRVHSTDTQYF.